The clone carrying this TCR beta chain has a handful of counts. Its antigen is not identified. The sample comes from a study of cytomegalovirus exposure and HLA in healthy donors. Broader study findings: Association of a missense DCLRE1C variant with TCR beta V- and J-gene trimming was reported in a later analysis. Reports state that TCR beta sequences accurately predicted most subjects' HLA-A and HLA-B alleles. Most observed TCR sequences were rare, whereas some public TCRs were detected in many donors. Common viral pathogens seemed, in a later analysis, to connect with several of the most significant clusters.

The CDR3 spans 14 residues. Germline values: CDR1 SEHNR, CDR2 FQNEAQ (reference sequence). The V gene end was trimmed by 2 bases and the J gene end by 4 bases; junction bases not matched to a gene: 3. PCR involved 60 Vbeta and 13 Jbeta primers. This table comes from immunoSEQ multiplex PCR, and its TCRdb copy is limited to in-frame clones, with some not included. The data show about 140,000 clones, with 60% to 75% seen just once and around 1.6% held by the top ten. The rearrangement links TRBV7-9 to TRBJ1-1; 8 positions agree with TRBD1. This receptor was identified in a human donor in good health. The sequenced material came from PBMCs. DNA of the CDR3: TGTGCCAGCAGCTTAATGGACAGGGCCACTGAAGCTTTCTTT. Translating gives CASSLMDRATEAFF.